The 30 T cell receptor beta chains reported below all come from one sample, sequenced in a study of blood T cells in healthy people across ages. The second PCR ran 7 to 11 cycles with a sample-barcoded 5' primer and J-beta primers. One entry per CDR3 protein, called by TCRdb with MiXCR from the 5' RACE reads. The sample holds 800,000 or so distinct CDR3 sequences; roughly 25% are singletons and the top ten take 3% to 4%. These same records also appear under a second study, on T cells of mothers and their children.

Sample: blood. The receptors here all came from a boy between 10 and 17 years old in good health.

This clonotype was detected only a few times. This rearrangement joins TRBV7-2 to TRBJ2-5; TRBD2 aligns across 7 bases. The J segment lost 3 bases and the V segment lost 8 bases, leaving 3 bases of the junction unmatched. The CDR3 covers 12 residues. CDR1 is SGHTA, CDR2 FQGNSA, per germline. The CDR3 is CASLAEKETQYF. In DNA, the CDR3 is TGTGCCAGCCTAGCGGAGAAAGAGACCCAGTACTTC.

This clonotype was counted between two and nine times. This chain links TRBV28 with TRBJ2-5, with D possibly being TRBD1 (6 bases). Germline values: CDR1 MDHEN, CDR2 SYDVKM. V gave up 2 bases and J gave up 5 bases, with 21 bases separating them. The CDR3 has 17 amino acids. The CDR3 region is CASSLNEGVVGLETQYF. The CDR3 DNA sequence: TGTGCCAGCAGTTTAAACGAGGGGGTAGTAGGGTTGGAGACCCAGTACTTC.

This clonotype appeared a few times. This chain connects TRBV24-1 to TRBJ2-3; D remains unclear. V shed 2 bases and J shed 0 bases, with 2 bases lying between them. Germline CDR1 is KGHDR and CDR2 is SFDVKD. The CDR3 is made up of 13 amino acids. The CDR3 region is CATSDSSTDTQYF. The CDR3 region has the DNA TGTGCCACCAGTGATTCGAGCACAGATACGCAGTATTTT.

In its sample, this clonotype was seen many times. This chain links TRBV7-9 with TRBJ2-5, with TRBD2 identical over 8 bases. The J segment lost 4 bases and the V segment lost 5 bases, leaving 6 bases of the junction unmatched. Germline V lookup: CDR1 SEHNR, CDR2 FQNEAQ (reference sequence). This CDR3 contains 14 residues. The CDR3 loop reads CASSPSGLGETQYF. The DNA of the CDR3 is TGTGCCAGCAGCCCATCGGGACTAGGAGAGACCCAGTACTTC.

This clonotype was detected a few times. CDR3: CASSQGRETEAFF. CDR3 in DNA: TGTGCCAGCAGCCAAGGCAGGGAAACTGAAGCTTTCTTT. The chain recombines TRBV4-2 with TRBJ1-1, with TRBD1 as a possible D gene (5 bases). Germline CDR1 reads LGHNA; CDR2 reads YNFKEQ. The CDR3 totals 13 residues. The V end was cut by 1 base, the J end by 5 bases, with 8 bases between.

This clonotype was seen a handful of times. The chain recombines TRBV11-2 with TRBJ2-3; tentatively, D is TRBD1 (6 bases). V lost 0 bases and J 5 bases, leaving 12 bases between the germline ends. Germline values: CDR1 SGHAT, CDR2 FQNNGV. CDR3 size: 15 residues. The CDR3 sequence is CASSLDPRGIDTQYF. The CDR3 coding sequence is TGTGCCAGCAGCTTAGATCCCAGGGGCATAGATACGCAGTATTTT. Combining the CDR3 with reference TRBV11-2 and TRBJ2-3 gives the whole variable domain EAGVAQSPRYKIIEKRQSVAFWCNPISGHATLYWYQQILGQGPKLLIQFQNNGVVDDSQLPKDRFSAERLKGVDSTLKIQPAKLEDSAVYLCASSLDPRGIDTQYFGPGTRLTVL.

The CDR3 protein is CASSKQEVVAGGTYEQYF. The CDR3 nucleotides read TGTGCCAGCAGTAAACAGGAGGTGGTGGCAGGGGGAACTTACGAGCAGTACTTC. The rearrangement links TRBV6-6 to TRBJ2-5, with 7 bases identical to TRBD1. The DNA end is a closer match to TRBJ2-7, so the J assignment may be wrong. This CDR3 is 18 amino acids long. CDR1 is MNHNY and CDR2 is SVGAGI in the germline V gene (reference sequence).

V and J are TRBV5-6 and TRBJ1-2; no definite D call. The germline CDR1 and CDR2 sequences are SGHDT and YYEEEE. The CDR3 runs 15 residues. V lost 0 bases and J lost 5, with 14 bases in between. The CDR3 protein is CASSLEEADRYGYTF. In nucleotides, the CDR3 is TGTGCCAGCAGCTTGGAGGAGGCTGACCGGTATGGCTACACCTTC.

The CDR3 loop reads CASSPRDTDTQYF. CDR3 sequence (DNA): TGTGCCAGCAGTCCACGGGACACAGATACGCAGTATTTT. The J gene is TRBJ2-3, the V gene TRBV6-6; tentatively, D is TRBD2 (5 bases). This CDR3 is built from 13 residues. Germline assignment: CDR1 MNHNY and CDR2 SVGAGI (reference sequence). V was cut by 5 bases and J by 2 bases, with 8 bases left in between.

This clonotype showed up just a few times. CDR3 nucleotide sequence: TGTGCCAGCAGCCTAGCCGGGACAACTGGAAACACCATATATTTT. Translation gives CASSLAGTTGNTIYF. This sequence joins TRBV14 and TRBJ1-3; possibly TRBD1 for D (6 bases). Trimming removed 4 bases at V and 2 bases at J, with 12 bases between. Germline CDR1 reads SGHDN; CDR2 reads FVKESK. This CDR3 has 15 amino acids.

V and J are TRBV12-3 or TRBV12-4 and TRBJ2-5; 10 nucleotides match TRBD2. The assigned J gene may be wrong: the sequence end matches TRBJ2-7 better. The CDR3 sequence is 15 residues long. The CDR3 here is CASRVGTSEIYEQYF. CDR3 coding DNA: TGTGCCAGCAGAGTCGGGACTAGCGAAATATACGAGCAGTACTTC.

The chain is built from TRBV12-3 or TRBV12-4 and TRBJ1-4; D is uncertain. The CDR3 is 16 residues long. The ends were cut back, 6 bases at V and 0 bases at J, with 14 bases in the middle. The CDR3 coding sequence is TGTGCCAGCAGCTACTTGGACGGGGCAACTAATGAAAAACTGTTTTTT. Residues: CASSYLDGATNEKLFF.

To note about this clonotype: One junction end disagrees with the germline gene, perhaps due to a read error. V usage is TRBV29-1 and J usage is TRBJ2-3; D is perhaps TRBD2 (5 bases). CDR3 length: 11 amino acids. Looked up from germline, CDR1 is SQVTM and CDR2 is ANQGSEA. CDR3: CSVEKWDTQYF. In nucleotides, the CDR3 is TGTAGCGTTGAAAAGTGGGATACGCAGTATTTT.

This clonotype was seen a handful of times. This rearrangement joins TRBV4-3 to TRBJ1-1; D might be TRBD1 (5 bases). V lost 4 bases and J lost 8, with 14 bases in between. CDR3 length: 13 residues. CDR1 and CDR2 from the germline V gene are LGHNA and YSLEER. In DNA, the CDR3 is TGCGCCAGCAGCCGAACAGGCCCTTGGGAAGCTTTCTTT. This translates into CASSRTGPWEAFF.

This chain connects TRBV28 to TRBJ1-1; TRBD1 might be the D (5 bases). Germline CDR1 and CDR2: MDHEN and SYDVKM. The CDR3 runs 16 residues. Trimming took 3 bases from V and 0 from J, leaving 14 bases between them. The CDR3 DNA sequence: TGTGCCAGCAGTTTTTCGGGGGGTTGGATGAACACTGAAGCTTTCTTT. The encoded protein is CASSFSGGWMNTEAFF.

This clonotype has a handful of counts. The genes are TRBV7-2 and TRBJ1-4; D remains unclear. The CDR3 is 13 amino acids. Trimming stripped 5 bases from V and 8 bases from J, with 12 bases between. Germline CDR1 and CDR2: SGHTA and FQGNSA. The CDR3 bases are TGTGCCAGCAGCGCCTCATTCGGGGAAAAACTGTTTTTT. This codes for CASSASFGEKLFF.

This clonotype was picked up one time. The V gene is TRBV6-6, the J gene TRBJ1-1, with 8 bases lining up with TRBD1. This CDR3 has 15 amino acids. Per the germline V gene, CDR1 is MNHNY and CDR2 is SVGAGI (reference sequence). J gave up 3 bases and V 5 bases, and 8 bases lay outside the gene matches. The CDR3 nucleotides are TGTGCCAGCAGTGGAACGACAGGGGACCACACTGAAGCTTTCTTT. Its translation is CASSGTTGDHTEAFF.

Here the CDR3 reads CASSQVGAGGGDTQYF. Here the CDR3 DNA reads TGCGCCAGCAGCCAAGTGGGGGCAGGGGGCGGAGATACGCAGTATTTT. The rearrangement joins TRBV4-3 to TRBJ2-3, with TRBD1 matching 8 bases. The CDR3 is made up of 16 amino acids. From germline, CDR1 is LGHNA and CDR2 YSLEER. J gave up 5 bases and V 1 base, and 8 bases lay outside the gene matches.

The V gene is TRBV28, the J gene TRBJ2-7; D possibly corresponds to TRBD1 (5 bases). There are 12 residues in the CDR3. From germline, CDR1 is MDHEN and CDR2 SYDVKM. With 5 bases removed from V and 4 bases from J, the gap between germline ends came to 9 bases. DNA for the CDR3: TGTGCCAGCAGTAAGGGGCTATACGAGCAGTACTTC. It yields the protein CASSKGLYEQYF.

This chain connects TRBV4-1 to TRBJ2-7, with a tentative D call TRBD2 (5 bases). This CDR3 spans 16 amino acids. Germline V gene data show CDR1 as MGHRA and CDR2 as YSYEKL. V shed 0 bases and J shed 1 base, with 13 bases lying between them. CDR3 protein: CASSQELKRRSYEQYF. CDR3 in DNA: TGCGCCAGCAGCCAAGAGTTAAAGCGGCGGTCCTACGAGCAGTACTTC.

The chain employs TRBV12-3 or TRBV12-4 and TRBJ1-5; D remains ambiguous. This CDR3 is built from 13 residues. Trimming pared 1 base from V and 4 bases from J, leaving 5 bases between. The CDR3 region has the DNA TGTGCCAGCAGTTTAGGGAAAAATCAGCCCCAGCATTTT. Protein sequence: CASSLGKNQPQHF.

The rearrangement links TRBV5-4 to TRBJ2-7; D possibly corresponds to TRBD1 (6 bases). Trimming took 5 bases from V and 5 from J, leaving 20 bases between them. Germline lookup yields CDR1 SGHNT and CDR2 YYREEE (reference sequence). The CDR3 covers 15 residues. CDR3 nucleotide sequence: TGTGCCAGCAGTTGGGGGCAGGCCGGGATGGACGAGCAGTACTTC. This encodes CASSWGQAGMDEQYF.

V gene TRBV11-2 combines with J gene TRBJ1-4; D remains ambiguous. The CDR3 covers 17 residues. Trimming left V 6 bases short and J 0 bases short, with 17 bases between. Germline lookup yields CDR1 SGHAT and CDR2 FQNNGV. The CDR3 reads CASRIRMYSATNEKLFF. CDR3 bases: TGTGCCAGCAGGATTAGGATGTACAGTGCAACTAATGAAAAACTGTTTTTT. Complete variable domain (other parts from reference TRBV11-2 and TRBJ1-4): EAGVAQSPRYKIIEKRQSVAFWCNPISGHATLYWYQQILGQGPKLLIQFQNNGVVDDSQLPKDRFSAERLKGVDSTLKIQPAKLEDSAVYLCASRIRMYSATNEKLFFGSGTQLSVL.

This clonotype was seen many times. The chain employs TRBV6-2 or TRBV6-3 and TRBJ2-5; unclear D gene. V was pared by 0 bases and J by 5 bases, with 4 bases between. Germline CDR1 is MNHEY and CDR2 is SVGEGT. This CDR3 spans 12 amino acids. The CDR3 DNA sequence: TGTGCCAGCAGTTACTCGACGGAGACCCAGTACTTC. This translates into CASSYSTETQYF.

There are a few counts of this clonotype. The genes are TRBV12-3 or TRBV12-4 and TRBJ1-2; D is possibly TRBD1 (5 bases). This CDR3 comprises 14 residues. With 6 bases removed from V and 7 bases from J, the gap between germline ends came to 18 bases. The CDR3 spells CASSRSWGMGGYTF. CDR3 DNA: TGTGCCAGCAGCCGTTCTTGGGGCATGGGTGGCTACACCTTC.

This clonotype was counted only a few times. This sequence joins TRBV6-5 and TRBJ2-1, with D unclear. This CDR3 comprises 13 residues. Trimming took off 2 bases at V and 4 bases at J, with 6 bases between the two ends. CDR1 is MNHEY, CDR2 SVGAGI, per germline. The CDR3 nucleotides read TGTGCCAGCAGTTACGCTCTGTACAATGAGCAGTTCTTC. Amino acid sequence: CASSYALYNEQFF.

As DNA, the CDR3 is TGTGCCAGCAGTGCTTACAGGGGAAAGCGGATTCCCTATGGCTACACCTTC. Protein sequence: CASSAYRGKRIPYGYTF. J is TRBJ1-2 and V is TRBV27; TRBD1 matches 7 bases. Germline loops: CDR1 MNHEY, CDR2 SMNVEV (reference sequence). This CDR3 comprises 17 residues. V shed 5 bases, J shed 4 bases, and the junction held 16 bases outside the gene matches.

The sample holds a few counts of this clonotype. J is TRBJ2-7 and V is TRBV28; tentative D call: TRBD1 (6 bases). The V and J ends lost 4 bases and 2 bases respectively, with 18 bases between them. The CDR3 runs 16 residues. The germline V gene has CDR1 MDHEN and CDR2 SYDVKM. CDR3 amino acids: CASSSVLEWDTYEQYF. The CDR3 DNA is TGTGCCAGCAGTTCGGTTCTGGAATGGGACACCTACGAGCAGTACTTC.

The rearrangement uses TRBV7-2 and TRBJ2-1, with TRBD1 identical over 9 bases. The tail of the sequence fits TRBJ2-7 better, so the J call may be wrong. The CDR3 totals 15 residues. The germline V gene has CDR1 SGHTA and CDR2 FQGNSA. CDR3 in amino acids: CASTTIGTGKYEQYF. CDR3 sequence (DNA): TGTGCCAGCACGACGATCGGGACAGGGAAATACGAGCAGTACTTC.

This chain uses TRBV27 with TRBJ1-2, with D perhaps TRBD1 (5 bases). V lost 8 bases and J lost 4, with 20 bases in between. The germline V gene has CDR1 MNHEY and CDR2 SMNVEV (reference sequence). The CDR3 is 15 amino acids. As DNA, the CDR3 is TGTGCCAGCTCTCAGTTCCCCGGGGGGATCTATGGCTACACCTTC. This codes for CASSQFPGGIYGYTF.